This TCR beta chain comes out of a study of blood T cell repertoires in COVID-19. The overall study: The analysed material was cDNA or gDNA that came from T cells, B-cell-depleted T cells, or PBMCs.

Authors' analysis steps: Estimation of nucleated cell counts was performed using reference gene primer amplification. Sequencing was performed with immunoSEQ multiplex PCR; in TCRdb, only in-frame clones are kept and a portion is missing. Clonal size and the V and J genes are those of that table, whereas D and trimming came from the DNA. The sample holds around 89,000 clones; nearly 90% are singletons and the top ten take under 10%. This clonotype was sampled from a man in his fifties with acute or convalescent COVID-19. What was sequenced was peripheral blood.

Here the CDR3 DNA reads TGTGCCAGCAGTGAAGTGGAGACAGGGAGATATCAGCCCCAGCATTTT. Amino acid sequence: CASSEVETGRYQPQHF. V is TRBV6-1 and J is TRBJ1-5; 7 positions agree with TRBD1. V lost 1 base to trimming and J lost 5 bases; unmatched junction nucleotides: 8. Germline CDR1 and CDR2: MNHNS and SASEGT. This CDR3 is built from 16 residues.